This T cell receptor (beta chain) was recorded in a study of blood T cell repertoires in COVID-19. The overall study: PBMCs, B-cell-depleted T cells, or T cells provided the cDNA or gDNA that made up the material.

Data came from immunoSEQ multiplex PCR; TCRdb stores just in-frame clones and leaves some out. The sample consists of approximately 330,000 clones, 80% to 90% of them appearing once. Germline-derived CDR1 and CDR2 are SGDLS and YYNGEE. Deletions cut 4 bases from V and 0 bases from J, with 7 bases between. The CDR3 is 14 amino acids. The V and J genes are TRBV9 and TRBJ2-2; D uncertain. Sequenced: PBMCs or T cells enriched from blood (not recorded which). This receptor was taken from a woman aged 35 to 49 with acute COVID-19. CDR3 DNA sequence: TGTGCCAGCAGCCGGGTCTCGAACACCGGGGAGCTGTTTTTT. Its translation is CASSRVSNTGELFF.